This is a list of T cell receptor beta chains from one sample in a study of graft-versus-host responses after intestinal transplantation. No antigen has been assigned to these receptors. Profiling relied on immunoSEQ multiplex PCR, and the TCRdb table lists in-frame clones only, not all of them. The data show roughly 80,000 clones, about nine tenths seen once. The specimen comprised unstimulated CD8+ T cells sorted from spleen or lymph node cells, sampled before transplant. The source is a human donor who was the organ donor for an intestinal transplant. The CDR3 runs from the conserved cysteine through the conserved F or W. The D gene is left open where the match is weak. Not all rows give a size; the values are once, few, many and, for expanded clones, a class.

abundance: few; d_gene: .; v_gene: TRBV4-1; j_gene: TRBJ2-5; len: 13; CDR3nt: TGTGCCAGCAGCCTCTACCAGGGGGAGACCCAGTACTTC; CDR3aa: CASSLYQGETQYF
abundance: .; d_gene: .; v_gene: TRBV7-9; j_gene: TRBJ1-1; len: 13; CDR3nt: TGTGCCAGCAGCTTATCGGGGTACACTGAAGCTTTCTTT; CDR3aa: CASSLSGYTEAFF
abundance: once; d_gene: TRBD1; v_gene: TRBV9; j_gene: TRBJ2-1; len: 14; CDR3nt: TGTGCCAGCGGACCGGGACAGGGGGCCGATGAGCAGTTCTTC; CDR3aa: CASGPGQGADEQFF
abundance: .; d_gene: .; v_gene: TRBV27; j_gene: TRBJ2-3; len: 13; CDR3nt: TGTGCCAGCAGTTTAAGGGGCGCAGATACGCAGTATTTT; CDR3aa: CASSLRGADTQYF
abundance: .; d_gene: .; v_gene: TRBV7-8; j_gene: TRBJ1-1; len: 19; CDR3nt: TGTGCCAGCAGCTTAACCCCCTCGGGGCAGACTGCCATGAACACTGAAGCTTTCTTT; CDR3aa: CASSLTPSGQTAMNTEAFF
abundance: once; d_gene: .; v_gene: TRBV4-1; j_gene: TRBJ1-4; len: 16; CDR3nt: TGCGCCAGCAGCCAAGGTCTGATCGCTTATAATGAAAAACTGTTTTTT; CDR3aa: CASSQGLIAYNEKLFF
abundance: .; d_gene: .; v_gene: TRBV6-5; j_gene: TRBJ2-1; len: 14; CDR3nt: TGTGCCAGCAGTTACTCGAGTGCTGGAGGTAGGCAGTTCTTC; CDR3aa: CASSYSSAGGRQFF
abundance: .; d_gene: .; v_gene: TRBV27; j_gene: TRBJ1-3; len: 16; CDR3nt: TGTGCCAGCAGTTTATCGATGCGGGGGGCTGGAAACACCATATATTTT; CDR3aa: CASSLSMRGAGNTIYF
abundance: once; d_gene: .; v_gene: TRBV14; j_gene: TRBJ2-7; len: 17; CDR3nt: TGTGCCAGCAGCCAAGATCCAGGACAGTTAAACACCTACGAGCAGTACTTC; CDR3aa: CASSQDPGQLNTYEQYF
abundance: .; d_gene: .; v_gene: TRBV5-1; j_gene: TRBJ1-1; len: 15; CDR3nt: TGCGCCAGCAGCCCGTCGTTAATTCGTAACACTGAAGCTTTCTTT; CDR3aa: CASSPSLIRNTEAFF
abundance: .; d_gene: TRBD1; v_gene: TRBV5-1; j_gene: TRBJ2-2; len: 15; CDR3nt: TGCGCCAGCAGTGGGACAGGGGAGAACACCGGGGAGCTGTTTTTT; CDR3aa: CASSGTGENTGELFF
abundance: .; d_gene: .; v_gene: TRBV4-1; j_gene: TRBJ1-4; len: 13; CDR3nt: TGCGCCAGCAGCCTACTCCGTGGGGAAAAACTGTTTTTT; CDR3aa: CASSLLRGEKLFF
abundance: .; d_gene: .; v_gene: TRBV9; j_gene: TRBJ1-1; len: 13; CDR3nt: TGTGCCAGCAGCCCGCGGAGTTACACTGAAGCTTTCTTT; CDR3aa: CASSPRSYTEAFF